The TCR beta chain under discussion was sequenced for a study of T cell clonotyping in hematopoietic cell transplantation. Study information: Recipients' pretransplant samples followed cytoreduction.

Documented time point: recipient sample about 28 days before transplant, after cytoreduction. V lost 0 bases, J lost 4 bases, and 11 bases lay in between. The CDR3 loop spans 15 amino acids. Germline loops: CDR1 SGHDT, CDR2 YYEEEE. The repertoire was sequenced with immunoSEQ multiplex PCR; TCRdb's copy has only in-frame clones and lacks some. Counted here are some 26,000 clones, under 90% occurring once; the ten biggest clones make up around 1.9%. General study results and limits: CD4 and CD8 repertoire contributions could not be separated without sorting. Graft donor and pretransplant recipient Inverse Simpson Index values predicted broader posttransplant TCR diversity.

Details on this clone: Its antigen is unknown.

The source material was peripheral blood mononuclear cells, sampled before stem cell transplant. The V and J genes are TRBV5-6 and TRBJ2-1, with D perhaps TRBD1 or TRBD2 (5 bases each). This receptor was taken from a man aged 40-50 years with acute myeloid leukemia. Some clones in this sample may be carry-over from other donors' samples. CDR3 protein: CASSLGPGPYNEQFF. In DNA form, the CDR3 reads TGTGCCAGCAGCTTGGGGCCGGGACCGTACAATGAGCAGTTCTTC.